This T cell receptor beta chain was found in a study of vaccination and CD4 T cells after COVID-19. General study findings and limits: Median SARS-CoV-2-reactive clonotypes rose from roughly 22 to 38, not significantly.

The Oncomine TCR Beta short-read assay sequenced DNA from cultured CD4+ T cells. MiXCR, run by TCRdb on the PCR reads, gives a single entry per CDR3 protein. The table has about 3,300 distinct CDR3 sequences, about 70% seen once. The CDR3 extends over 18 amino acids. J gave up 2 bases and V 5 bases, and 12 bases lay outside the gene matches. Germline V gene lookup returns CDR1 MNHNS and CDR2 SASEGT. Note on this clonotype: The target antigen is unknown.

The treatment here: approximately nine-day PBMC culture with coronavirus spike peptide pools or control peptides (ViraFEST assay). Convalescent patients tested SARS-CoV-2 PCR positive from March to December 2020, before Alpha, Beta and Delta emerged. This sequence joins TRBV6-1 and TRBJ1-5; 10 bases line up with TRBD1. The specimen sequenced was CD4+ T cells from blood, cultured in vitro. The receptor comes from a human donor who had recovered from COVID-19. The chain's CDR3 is CASSRPGQGIIGNQPQHF. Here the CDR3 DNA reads TGTGCCAGCAGTCGACCGGGACAGGGGATTATTGGCAATCAGCCCCAGCATTTT.